This T cell receptor (beta chain) was identified in a study of T cells after yellow fever vaccination. A process of 5'RACE template switching, which added a universal primer site and UMIs, was used to make TCR cDNA. TCRdb redid the calling of the 5' RACE reads with MiXCR, one entry per CDR3 protein. Here the sample spans approximately 250,000 distinct CDR3 sequences, roughly 3.5% being singletons. This clonotype was counted ten times or more. Its matching antigen is unknown. V lost 3 bases to trimming and J lost 6 bases, with 10 bases between them. Germline-derived CDR1 and CDR2 are DFQATT and SNEGSKA (reference sequence). The CDR3 sequence is 12 residues long. Findings and caveats of the study: The booster saw the reappearance of most primary-vaccination clones (approximately 97% CD4, about 85% CD8). The study found a weaker secondary response that peaked faster, day 5 versus 15.

The receptor was isolated from a man younger than 35 who received the YFV17D yellow fever vaccine. Source: PBMCs, taken 15 days after the yellow fever booster vaccination. This chain links TRBV20-1 with TRBJ2-3; D might be TRBD1 or TRBD2, each matching 5 bases. DNA for the CDR3: TGCAGTGCTAGGGGGACGGCGGATACGCAGTATTTT. Protein sequence: CSARGTADTQYF.